This entry lists 13 T cell receptor beta chains sequenced from one sample in a study of chemoradiotherapy in HPV16-positive cancers. The data were produced by immunoSEQ multiplex PCR, yet TCRdb's version contains in-frame clones alone and is incomplete. The sample holds 15,000 to 20,000 clones, 90% seen once. The sequenced sample was blood, obtained from a patient who underwent chemoradiotherapy. These receptors were collected from a human donor with HPV-associated anogenital cancer.

This clone is a singleton in its sample. The CDR3 DNA is TGTGCCTGGAACCCCTCAGAGAGCTCCTACAATGAGCAGTTCTTC. Protein: CAWNPSESSYNEQFF. This chain connects TRBV30 to TRBJ2-1; no clear D. V was shortened by 4 bases and J by 0 bases, with 13 bases between the two germline ends. Germline V CDR1 and CDR2: GTSNPN, SVGIG (reference sequence). The CDR3 length is 15 residues.

The chain combines TRBV4-3 with TRBJ2-6; a possible D gene is TRBD1 (5 bases). Trimming stripped 2 bases from V and 0 bases from J, with 11 bases between. This CDR3 spans 17 amino acids. The germline gives CDR1 LGHNA, CDR2 YSLEER. The CDR3 DNA is TGCGCCAGCAGCCAAAGAGGTGACAGCTCTGGGGCCAACGTCCTGACTTTC. Protein product: CASSQRGDSSGANVLTF.

This chain joins TRBV5-1 and TRBJ2-2, with 14 nucleotides matching TRBD2. The length of the CDR3 is 18 residues. CDR1 and CDR2 from the germline V gene are SGHRS and YFSETQ. With 4 bases clipped from V and 3 bases from J, the junction kept 8 bases outside the gene matches. The CDR3 sequence is CASSPGLAGAGDTGELFF. The CDR3, as DNA: TGCGCCAGCAGCCCGGGACTAGCGGGGGCCGGAGACACCGGGGAGCTGTTTTTT. The full variable domain, its missing parts supplied by reference TRBV5-1 and TRBJ2-2, is KAGVTQTPRYLIKTRGQQVTLSCSPISGHRSVSWYQQTPGQGLQFLFEYFSETQRNKGNFPGRFSGRQFSNSRSEMNVSTLELGDSALYLCASSPGLAGAGDTGELFFGEGSRLTVL.

The gene calls are TRBV19 and TRBJ1-4, with D hard to call. This CDR3 has 14 residues. Deletions cut 6 bases from V and 4 bases from J, with 12 bases between. Germline V gives CDR1 LNHDA, CDR2 SQIVND (reference sequence). In DNA, the CDR3 is TGTGCCAGTAGCCTCCGGTCAGTTAATGAAAAACTGTTTTTT. This translates into CASSLRSVNEKLFF.

The gene calls are TRBV6-5 and TRBJ1-1, with D possibly matching TRBD1 (6 bases). Germline V gene sequence: CDR1 MNHEY, CDR2 SVGAGI. The CDR3 is made up of 15 amino acids. Trimming left V 0 bases short and J 4 bases short, with 12 bases between. The CDR3 is CASSYSKQGGTEAFF. Here the CDR3 DNA reads TGTGCCAGCAGTTACTCGAAACAGGGAGGCACTGAAGCTTTCTTT.

This clone was seen a single time. This chain links TRBV30 with TRBJ1-2, with D hard to call. V was shortened by 0 bases and J by 2 bases, with 7 bases between the two germline ends. Germline V gives CDR1 GTSNPN, CDR2 SVGIG (reference sequence). The CDR3 is 13 residues long. CDR3 in DNA: TGTGCCTGGAGTGTGGCGCAGAACTATGGCTACACCTTC. It yields the protein CAWSVAQNYGYTF.

This clone showed up just a few times. This chain joins TRBV19 and TRBJ1-5, with D perhaps TRBD1 (6 bases). The germline CDR1 and CDR2 sequences are LNHDA and SQIVND (reference sequence). Trimming stripped 7 bases from V and 5 bases from J, with 18 bases between. The CDR3 covers 15 residues. The CDR3 DNA reads TGTGCCAGTATCCCGGGTGGGGAGGGGGATCAGCCCCAGCATTTT. Translating gives CASIPGGEGDQPQHF.

The chain combines TRBV18 with TRBJ2-1; 8 bases map to TRBD2. Germline lookup yields CDR1 KGHSH and CDR2 LQKENI. The V gene end was trimmed by 8 bases and the J gene end by 9 bases; junction bases not matched to a gene: 6. The CDR3 spans 12 residues. CDR3 region: CASTRSGGEQFF. DNA for the CDR3: TGTGCCAGCACGCGGAGCGGGGGTGAGCAGTTCTTC. The whole variable domain, remainder taken from reference TRBV18 and TRBJ2-1, is NAGVMQNPRHLVRRRGQEARLRCSPMKGHSHVYWYRQLPEEGLKFMVYLQKENIIDESGMPKERFSAEFPKEGPSILRIQQVVRGDSAAYFCASTRSGGEQFFGPGTRLTVL.

This clone was counted once. The J gene is TRBJ2-1, the V gene TRBV15, with 10 bases identical to TRBD2. Germline assignment: CDR1 LNHNV and CDR2 YYDKDF (reference sequence). J gave up 8 bases and V 0 bases, and 10 bases lay outside the gene matches. The CDR3 is 17 amino acids. The DNA of the CDR3 is TGTGCCACCAGCAGAGAGGCTAGCGGGGGTATAGTTGATGAGCAGTTCTTC. This gives the protein CATSREASGGIVDEQFF.

The V gene is TRBV6-6, the J gene TRBJ2-1, with D possibly matching TRBD1 (5 bases). Germline V gene lookup returns CDR1 MNHNY and CDR2 SVGAGI (reference sequence). CDR3 length: 13 amino acids. Trimming stripped 2 bases from V and 10 bases from J, with 12 bases between. In DNA form, the CDR3 reads TGTGCCAGCAGTTACAACGTCCCAGGGGAGCAGTTCTTC. As protein: CASSYNVPGEQFF.

This chain links TRBV6-5 with TRBJ2-7; D is possibly TRBD2 (5 bases). Per germline, CDR1 MNHEY and CDR2 SVGAGI. Trimming removed 6 bases at V and 3 bases at J, with 15 bases between. The CDR3 runs to 14 residues. The CDR3 nucleotides read TGTGCCAGCAGCGAGACTAAAACCATCTACGAGCAGTACGTC. This gives the protein CASSETKTIYEQYV.

The V call is TRBV9, the J call TRBJ2-3; 8 nucleotides line up with TRBD2. Unmatched junction bases numbered 8, after V lost 1 base and J lost 4 bases. From germline, CDR1 is SGDLS and CDR2 YYNGEE. CDR3 length: 16 residues. The CDR3 loop is CASSVRGGGIADTQYF. CDR3 nucleotide sequence: TGTGCCAGCAGCGTACGGGGCGGGGGGATCGCAGATACGCAGTATTTT.

V usage is TRBV7-2 and J usage is TRBJ1-2, with a weak D call TRBD1 (5 bases). V lost 1 base and J 7 bases, leaving 16 bases between the germline ends. Germline loops: CDR1 SGHTA, CDR2 FQGNSA. The CDR3 has 15 amino acids. CDR3 loop: CASSLVLGGTGGYTF. The CDR3 coding sequence is TGTGCCAGCAGCTTAGTTCTGGGGGGTACGGGTGGCTACACCTTC.